These 27 T cell receptor beta chains share one sample of origin, sequenced in a study of blood T cell repertoires in COVID-19. Assay: immunoSEQ multiplex PCR; the TCRdb copy retains only in-frame clones and omits some. This sample has some 180,000 clones, with 84% found just once. The sample comprised peripheral blood. The receptors were gathered from a woman aged 80 or over with COVID-19, enrolled during active disease.

The gene calls are TRBV6-1 and TRBJ2-7; D may be TRBD1 (7 bases). The CDR3 runs 14 residues. The V and J ends lost 3 bases and 6 bases respectively, with 15 bases between them. CDR1 and CDR2 from the germline V gene are MNHNS and SASEGT. For the CDR3, the DNA is TGTGCCAGCAGTGAGCAGGAGGGGGCCATCGAGCAGTACTTC. Translated: CASSEQEGAIEQYF.

This clone was picked up a small number of times. The rearrangement joins TRBV27 to TRBJ1-2; 12 bases agree with TRBD1. V gave up 2 bases and J gave up 3 bases; unmatched junction bases: 4. Looked up from germline, CDR1 is MNHEY and CDR2 is SMNVEV (reference sequence). The CDR3 has 16 residues. The chain's CDR3 is CASSLRGTGGYYGYTF. The CDR3 DNA reads as TGTGCCAGCAGTTTACGAGGGACAGGGGGCTACTATGGCTACACCTTC.

This clone was found once. The same CDR3 is also encoded by other DNA sequences in this sample. The rearrangement uses TRBV27 and TRBJ2-7; 10 bases align to TRBD1. Germline CDR1 reads MNHEY; CDR2 reads SMNVEV (reference sequence). J gave up 5 bases and V 2 bases, and 6 bases lay outside the gene matches. This CDR3 spans 15 amino acids. DNA for the CDR3: TGTGCCAGCAGTTTAGGGGACAGGGGATTGCACGAGCAGTACTTC. It codes for CASSLGDRGLHEQYF.

The gene calls are TRBV3-1 (or the pseudogene TRBV3-2) and TRBJ2-7; 15 nucleotides agree with TRBD2. Germline V gene lookup returns CDR1 LGHDT and CDR2 YNNKEL (reference sequence). V lost 4 bases and J lost 3; bases outside the gene matches: 7. CDR3 length: 17 residues. Here the CDR3 reads CASSLGTSGGPRYEQYF. The CDR3 bases are TGTGCCAGCAGCCTCGGGACTAGCGGGGGGCCTCGCTACGAGCAGTACTTC.

The chain is built from TRBV6-5 and TRBJ2-5; D is unresolved. The V end was cut by 5 bases, the J end by 4 bases, with 17 bases between. Per germline, CDR1 MNHEY and CDR2 SVGAGI. The CDR3 runs to 15 residues. This CDR3 reads CASSKQLAASETQYF. DNA for the CDR3: TGTGCCAGCAGTAAACAACTGGCGGCCTCAGAGACCCAGTACTTC.

This clone was found a few times. J is TRBJ2-3 and V is TRBV27; D perhaps matches TRBD1 (6 bases). There are 18 residues in the CDR3. The germline CDR1 and CDR2 sequences are MNHEY and SMNVEV (reference sequence). V was cut by 2 bases and J by 3 bases, with 21 bases left in between. Here the CDR3 DNA reads TGTGCCAGCAGTTTAACCGGTTTGGCGTCAGGGGTTACAGATACGCAGTATTTT. It translates to CASSLTGLASGVTDTQYF.

V and J are TRBV10-3 and TRBJ2-5; no definite D call. CDR1 ENHRY and CDR2 SYGVKD come from the germline V gene. The V end was cut by 8 bases, the J end by 0 bases, with 7 bases between. The CDR3 contains 12 residues. The CDR3 here is CAISLNQETQYF. The CDR3 nucleotides read TGTGCCATCTCCCTAAACCAAGAGACCCAGTACTTC.

The V gene is TRBV7-2, the J gene TRBJ2-5; TRBD2 matches 9 bases. With V trimmed by 1 base and J by 3 bases, 6 bases remained unmatched. Germline V lookup: CDR1 SGHTA, CDR2 FQGNSA. This CDR3 is built from 16 residues. CDR3 region: CASSLGRGGAEETQYF. The CDR3 DNA sequence: TGTGCCAGCAGCTTAGGTCGCGGGGGGGCCGAAGAGACCCAGTACTTC. The variable domain in full, completed from reference TRBV7-2 and TRBJ2-5, reads GAGVSQSPSNKVTEKGKDVELRCDPISGHTALYWYRQSLGQGLEFLIYFQGNSAPDKSGLPSDRFSAERTGGSVSTLTIQRTQQEDSAVYLCASSLGRGGAEETQYFGPGTRLLVL.

The CDR3 region has the DNA TGTGCCAGCAGTGGGGGGGCGCCGGCGGCTGCTTTCTTT. Its translation: CASSGGAPAAAFF. V usage is TRBV21-1 and J usage is TRBJ1-1. TRBV21-1 is assigned pseudogene status. The CDR3 contains 13 residues.

The count of this clone is one. The rearrangement links TRBV18 to TRBJ1-6; weak D call: TRBD1 (5 bases). The CDR3 has 14 residues. Trimming cost V 5 bases and J 8 bases, with 13 bases left between them. CDR1 is KGHSH and CDR2 is LQKENI in the germline V gene. The CDR3 nucleotides read TGTGCCAGCTCATTACAGGCCCCGGATTCACCCCTCCACTTT. Residues: CASSLQAPDSPLHF. Supplemented by reference TRBV18 and TRBJ1-6, the full variable domain reads NAGVMQNPRHLVRRRGQEARLRCSPMKGHSHVYWYRQLPEEGLKFMVYLQKENIIDESGMPKERFSAEFPKEGPSILRIQQVVRGDSAAYFCASSLQAPDSPLHFGNGTRLTVT.

The rearrangement joins TRBV9 to TRBJ1-1; D possibly corresponds to TRBD1 (5 bases). The CDR3 length is 17 residues. CDR1 is SGDLS, CDR2 YYNGEE, per germline. Trimming left V 2 bases short and J 1 base short, with 18 bases between. In nucleotides, the CDR3 is TGTGCCAGCAGCGTCTCCTCAGGGTGGCCCCCGAACACTGAAGCTTTCTTT. Its protein product is CASSVSSGWPPNTEAFF.

This rearrangement joins TRBV30 to TRBJ2-1; 11 positions agree with TRBD2. The J segment lost 9 bases and the V segment lost 5 bases, leaving 12 bases of the junction unmatched. The CDR3 has 15 residues. The V gene's germline CDR1 is GTSNPN and CDR2 SVGIG (reference sequence). The CDR3 DNA sequence: TGTGCCTGGGTGTCGGGGCTAGCGGGGGGAAGTGAGCAGTTCTTC. It yields the protein CAWVSGLAGGSEQFF.

The rearrangement joins TRBV2 to TRBJ1-5, with 9 bases that match TRBD1. Unmatched junction bases numbered 8, after V lost 6 bases and J lost 5 bases. This CDR3 has 15 amino acids. Per the germline V gene, CDR1 is SNHLY and CDR2 is FYNNEI. The CDR3 loop reads CASRDRDREYQPQHF. The DNA of the CDR3 is TGTGCCAGCAGAGACCGGGACAGGGAGTATCAGCCCCAGCATTTT.

This clone was observed a handful of times. This chain connects TRBV7-3 to TRBJ2-7; perhaps TRBD2 as D (6 bases). From germline, CDR1 is SGHTA and CDR2 FQGTGA. The CDR3 covers 13 residues. Trimming left V 4 bases short and J 7 bases short, with 14 bases between. As DNA, the CDR3 is TGTGCCAGCAGCTCCGACCATGGGGGGGAGCAGTACTTC. Translated, it gives CASSSDHGGEQYF.

V is TRBV7-2 and J is TRBJ2-7, with TRBD2 matching over 10 bases. The CDR3 runs to 17 residues. Germline CDR1 and CDR2: SGHTA and FQGNSA. V lost 2 bases, J lost 4 bases, and 11 bases stayed unmatched. The CDR3 nucleotides are TGTGCCAGCAGCTTATTCTGGAGGACTAGCGGTCCATACGAGCAGTACTTC. It yields the protein CASSLFWRTSGPYEQYF.

This chain links TRBV3-1 (or the pseudogene TRBV3-2) with TRBJ2-1, with TRBD1 matching 8 bases. The CDR3 covers 15 residues. Losses at the gene ends were 6 bases for V and 8 bases for J; bases not matched to a gene: 12. From germline, CDR1 is LGHDT and CDR2 YNNKEL (reference sequence). This CDR3 reads CASRANEQGADEQFF. For the CDR3, the DNA is TGTGCCAGCAGAGCCAACGAGCAGGGGGCGGATGAGCAGTTCTTC.

This clone was found once. The chain is built from TRBV7-2 and TRBJ2-1, with TRBD2 matching over 14 bases. Per germline, CDR1 SGHTA and CDR2 FQGNSA. The V segment lost 0 bases and the J segment 8 bases; nucleotides outside the gene matches: 6. This CDR3 region has 17 residues. The CDR3 loop is CASSLARLAGGQDEQFF. CDR3 DNA sequence: TGTGCCAGCAGCTTAGCGCGACTAGCGGGGGGGCAGGATGAGCAGTTCTTC.

This chain links TRBV6-1 with TRBJ1-1, with D maybe TRBD1 (5 bases). Trimming removed 3 bases at V and 2 bases at J, with 10 bases between. Germline V CDR1 and CDR2: MNHNS, SASEGT. This CDR3 region has 14 residues. The CDR3 nucleotides read TGTGCCAGCAGTGACAGGGCTACTAACACTGAAGCTTTCTTT. Amino acids: CASSDRATNTEAFF.

This sequence joins TRBV6-5 and TRBJ2-1; 8 nucleotides line up with TRBD2. CDR1 MNHEY and CDR2 SVGAGI come from the germline V gene. This CDR3 contains 15 residues. The V and J ends lost 1 base and 7 bases, in that order; junction bases with no gene match: 6. CDR3 coding DNA: TGTGCCAGCAGTTACTTCAGCGGGAGCGAGAATGAGCAGTTCTTC. Its protein is CASSYFSGSENEQFF.

CDR3 bases: TGTGCCACCAGCAGAGACTTCGGGGAGCTGTTTTTT. Translated: CATSRDFGELFF. The genes are TRBV15 and TRBJ2-2; no definite D call. Trimming pared 0 bases from V and 7 bases from J, leaving 3 bases between. The CDR3 extends over 12 amino acids. The germline gives CDR1 LNHNV, CDR2 YYDKDF (reference sequence). Complete variable domain (other parts from reference TRBV15 and TRBJ2-2): DAMVIQNPRYQVTQFGKPVTLSCSQTLNHNVMYWYQQKSSQAPKLLFHYYDKDFNNEADTPDNFQSRRPNTSFCFLDIRSPGLGDTAMYLCATSRDFGELFFGEGSRLTVL.

The count of this clone is one. The chain joins TRBV4-3 to TRBJ2-1; 9 bases are a match to TRBD2. The CDR3 has 15 amino acids. Trimming at V came to 2 bases and at J to 6 bases, leaving 5 bases not matched to a gene. CDR1 and CDR2 from the germline V gene are LGHNA and YSLEER. DNA for the CDR3: TGCGCCAGCAGCCAACAGCGGGGGGCAACCAATGAGCAGTTCTTC. It encodes CASSQQRGATNEQFF.

This clone has only one observation. The gene calls are TRBV27 and TRBJ2-3; 9 bases fit TRBD2. The CDR3 loop spans 15 amino acids. Trimming took 10 bases from V and 0 from J; bases not matched to a gene: 8. CDR1 and CDR2 from the germline V gene are MNHEY and SMNVEV (reference sequence). The CDR3 sequence: CATERTSASTDTQYF. CDR3 in DNA: TGTGCCACCGAAAGGACTAGCGCTAGCACAGATACGCAGTATTTT.

This chain uses TRBV18 with TRBJ2-5; D is ambiguous. Per the germline V gene, CDR1 is KGHSH and CDR2 is LQKENI. The CDR3 covers 16 residues. V was cut by 1 base and J by 2 bases, with 14 bases left in between. The CDR3 is CASSPLHLAGQETQYF. In nucleotides, the CDR3 is TGTGCCAGCTCACCACTGCACTTAGCCGGACAAGAGACCCAGTACTTC.

The rearrangement uses TRBV19 and TRBJ1-3, with a possible D match to TRBD1 (5 bases). This CDR3 has 16 amino acids. V lost 3 bases and J 4 bases, leaving 16 bases between the germline ends. The germline CDR1 and CDR2 sequences are LNHDA and SQIVND (reference sequence). This CDR3 reads CASSISAGWSGNTIYF. The CDR3 DNA is TGTGCCAGTAGTATTTCGGCAGGGTGGTCCGGAAACACCATATATTTT.

This clone appeared once. This chain links TRBV5-4 with TRBJ2-2; maybe TRBD2 (5 bases). This CDR3 region has 15 residues. Deletions cut 4 bases from V and 3 bases from J, with 13 bases between. Germline-derived CDR1 and CDR2 are SGHNT and YYREEE (reference sequence). As DNA, the CDR3 is TGTGCCAGCAGCCCGGCCCCCGGGGACACCGGGGAGCTGTTTTTT. It specifies CASSPAPGDTGELFF.

The sample holds one count of this clone. The J gene is TRBJ2-5, the V gene TRBV6-5; TRBD2 might be the D (5 bases). The CDR3 contains 14 residues. V gave up 2 bases and J gave up 2 bases, with 9 bases separating them. Germline V gene sequence: CDR1 MNHEY, CDR2 SVGAGI. CDR3 sequence: CASSYGWEQETQYF. The CDR3 region has the DNA TGTGCCAGCAGTTACGGGTGGGAGCAAGAGACCCAGTACTTC.

This clone has only a few counts. The chain links TRBV19 to TRBJ2-1; tentatively, D is TRBD2 (5 bases). CDR1 is LNHDA and CDR2 is SQIVND in the germline V gene (reference sequence). The CDR3 contains 11 residues. V lost 10 bases and J lost 10, with 14 bases in between. The CDR3 is CATKRETEQFF. CDR3 DNA: TGTGCCACCAAGAGGGAGACAGAGCAGTTCTTC.